The clone carrying this T cell receptor beta chain has just a few counts. What it binds is not known. This CDR3 contains 16 residues. The germline V gene encodes CDR1 SGHTA and CDR2 FQGNSA. Trimming pared 4 bases from V and 2 bases from J, leaving 15 bases between. This sample was included in a study of T cell repertoires in cytomegalovirus infection. Study-level information: Indications came from public TCR beta signatures; they pointed to CMV infection and to a matching HLA type. Findings of the study overall: Pooled public TCR beta family frequency picked out CMV carriers with the relevant HLA. The study found HLA-C-restricted CMV-specific TCR beta clonotypes dominating the ex vivo response.

TCRdb re-called the reads through MiXCR, storing one row per CDR3 protein. The sample has under 200,000 distinct CDR3 sequences, over 15% seen once. The sequenced sample was CD8+ T cells from PBMCs. The TCR was taken from a human donor in good health (CMV status not recorded). Some clones in this sample may be carry-over from other donors' samples. The rearrangement joins TRBV7-2 to TRBJ2-1; D tentatively reads TRBD1 or TRBD2 (5 bases each). CDR3 in DNA: TGTGCCAGCAGCTACCAACCGGGACCCCCCTACAATGAGCAGTTCTTC. Translated: CASSYQPGPPYNEQFF. Combining the CDR3 with reference TRBV7-2 and TRBJ2-1 gives the whole variable domain GAGVSQSPSNKVTEKGKDVELRCDPISGHTALYWYRQSLGQGLEFLIYFQGNSAPDKSGLPSDRFSAERTGGSVSTLTIQRTQQEDSAVYLCASSYQPGPPYNEQFFGPGTRLTVL.